This TCR beta chain was recorded in a study of STAT5B mutations in CD4+ large granular lymphocyte leukemia. Control samples were healthy donors' buffy coats. Study outcomes and limitations: Without putative leukemic clones, patient CD4-sorted repertoires remained more clonal than healthy CD4+ repertoires. Higher CD4+ than CD8+ T-LGLL clonality might reflect small sample size. Compared with healthy controls (2/35), patient top clones favored TRBV06 (8/27).

Profiling relied on immunoSEQ multiplex PCR, and the TCRdb table lists in-frame clones only, not all of them. Of approximately 25,000 clones in the sample, about 70% were seen once. Details on this clone: Its antigen is undetermined.

V was trimmed by 4 bases and J by 2 bases, leaving 11 bases between them. Germline V gene data show CDR1 as LNHDA and CDR2 as SQIVND (reference sequence). The CDR3 runs to 14 residues. The sequencing input was CD4+ T cells from blood buffy coats. The rearrangement joins TRBV19 to TRBJ2-5, with a weak D call TRBD1 (6 bases). The TCR sequence derives from a human donor in good health. In DNA form, the CDR3 reads TGTGCCAGTAGTACAACAGGGATACAAGAGACCCAGTACTTC. Its translation: CASSTTGIQETQYF.